This TCR beta chain appears in the sequencing data of a study of shared clonotypes between healthy human individuals. For the study at large: Each donor's CD4 naive and CD4 memory cells filled three plates apiece, CD8 naive two, and CD8 memory one.

Study-wide results and limits: Naive subsets typically showed greater estimated richness than memory subsets.

Notes on this clone: Antigen specificity is unknown.

The repertoire was sequenced with immunoSEQ multiplex PCR; TCRdb's copy has only in-frame clones and lacks some. The sample has 1.4 million or so clones; 98% are singletons. The CDR3 length is 15 residues. Trimming took off 0 bases at V and 2 bases at J, with 9 bases between the two ends. Germline loops: CDR1 SGHAT, CDR2 FQNNGV. The source is a man between 25 and 39 years old in good health. The sequenced sample was naive CD4+ T cells sorted from blood. The subset is: CD45RA+ positively selected. J is TRBJ2-3 and V is TRBV11-2, with no clear D. The CDR3 here is CASSLDLGFTDTQYF. CDR3 DNA: TGTGCCAGCAGCTTAGACCTGGGATTCACAGATACGCAGTATTTT.